Listed below are T cell receptor beta chains from one sample, sequenced in a study of T cells after yellow fever vaccination. TCRdb re-called the 5' RACE reads through MiXCR, storing one row per CDR3 protein. Of over 250,000 distinct CDR3 sequences listed, approximately 5.2% are singletons. The sequencing here drew on CD4+ T cells sorted from PBMCs, taken on the day of the yellow fever booster vaccination. The receptors come from a man aged 18 to 29 who received the YFV17D yellow fever vaccine. CDR3s include the opening cysteine and the closing phenylalanine or tryptophan. D genes are given only for firm matches. Clone size appears in some rows only: once, few, many, or a class for an expanded clone.

clone_size,d_call,v_call,j_call,cdr3_aa,cdr3_nt
NA,TRBD1,TRBV24-1,TRBJ2-5,CATSDFSTGDGETQYF,TGTGCCACCAGTGATTTCTCAACAGGGGACGGAGAGACCCAGTACTTC
few,NA,TRBV18,TRBJ1-5,CASSPGADASNQPQHF,TGTGCCAGCTCACCTGGGGCAGACGCTAGCAATCAGCCCCAGCATTTT
NA,NA,TRBV5-1,TRBJ2-1,CASSRTGLGEQFF,TGCGCCAGCAGCCGGACGGGCCTCGGGGAGCAGTTCTTC
many,NA,TRBV6-5,TRBJ2-7,CASSYSGSSSYEQYF,TGTGCCAGCAGTTACTCAGGGTCGAGCTCCTACGAGCAGTACTTC
NA,TRBD1,TRBV24-1,TRBJ2-3,CATSDSDRAGDTQYF,TGTGCCACCAGTGACTCGGACAGGGCCGGCGATACGCAGTATTTT
NA,NA,TRBV5-4,TRBJ2-3,CASSLDTTGYTQYF,TGTGCCAGCAGCTTGGACACGACAGGTTATACGCAGTATTTT
NA,NA,TRBV7-2,TRBJ2-1,CASRLGADNEQFF,TGTGCCAGCAGATTGGGGGCGGACAATGAGCAGTTCTTC
many,NA,TRBV9,TRBJ2-7,CASSVAPGTGYEQYF,TGTGCCAGCAGCGTAGCCCCAGGGACGGGGTACGAGCAGTACTTC
many,NA,TRBV4-1,TRBJ1-1,CASSQIDRPEAFF,TGCGCCAGCAGCCAAATAGACAGGCCTGAAGCTTTCTTT
few,NA,TRBV20-1,TRBJ1-5,CSALRENQPQHF,TGCAGTGCTCTTAGGGAGAATCAGCCCCAGCATTTT
many,NA,TRBV9,TRBJ2-2,CASSVRGLATGELFF,TGTGCCAGCAGCGTCCGGGGACTCGCCACCGGGGAGCTGTTTTTT
NA,NA,TRBV5-1,TRBJ2-7,CASSLDRGREYEQYF,TGCGCCAGCAGCTTGGACCGGGGTAGGGAGTACGAGCAGTACTTC
many,NA,TRBV5-1,TRBJ1-1,CASSLGSGLDTEAFF,TGCGCCAGCAGCTTGGGTTCAGGCCTAGACACTGAAGCTTTCTTT
NA,NA,TRBV6-6,TRBJ2-1,CASVTRGRHEQFF,TGTGCCAGCGTCACCAGGGGAAGACATGAGCAGTTCTTC
few,NA,TRBV7-2,TRBJ1-2,CASSVTSGTQYGYTF,TGTGCCAGCAGCGTCACGTCTGGGACACAATATGGCTACACCTTC
NA,NA,TRBV24-1,TRBJ2-1,CATSGRYNEQFF,TGTGCCACCAGTGGTCGATACAATGAGCAGTTCTTC
few,NA,TRBV12-3/TRBV12-4,TRBJ2-3,CASRMERTGRDTQYF,TGTGCCAGCCGCATGGAACGGACGGGGCGGGATACGCAGTATTTT
NA,TRBD1,TRBV18,TRBJ1-2,CASSQSTGTRDGYTF,TGTGCCAGCTCACAATCGACAGGGACAAGGGATGGCTACACCTTC
few,NA,TRBV19,TRBJ2-2,CASRRVPNTGELFF,TGTGCCAGTAGGAGGGTTCCGAACACCGGGGAGCTGTTTTTT
few,NA,TRBV30,TRBJ2-1,CAWSVLRSGEQFF,TGTGCCTGGAGTGTCCTCAGATCTGGTGAGCAGTTCTTC
few,NA,TRBV12-3/TRBV12-4,TRBJ1-5,CASSQNQGGPQHF,TGTGCCAGCAGCCAGAACCAAGGGGGGCCCCAGCATTTT
many,TRBD2,TRBV12-3/TRBV12-4,TRBJ2-1,CASSLSRGGHPFF,TGTGCCAGCAGTTTATCCCGGGGGGGCCATCCGTTCTTC
few,NA,TRBV28,TRBJ2-3,CASSRVFRGYTDTQYF,TGTGCCAGCAGTCGAGTATTCCGAGGCTACACAGATACGCAGTATTTT
many,NA,TRBV7-2,TRBJ2-3,CASGGADTQYF,TGTGCCAGTGGGGGCGCAGATACGCAGTATTTT
many,NA,TRBV4-3,TRBJ1-5,CASSQGAGDRNQPQHF,TGCGCCAGCAGCCAAGGAGCAGGTGATCGTAATCAGCCCCAGCATTTT
many,NA,TRBV28,TRBJ1-1,CASSLSRGGEAFF,TGTGCCAGCAGTTTATCCCGCGGGGGGGAAGCTTTCTTT
few,NA,TRBV7-9,TRBJ1-2,CASSILGGIGYTF,TGTGCCAGTTCGATCCTCGGAGGGATTGGCTACACCTTC
few,NA,TRBV12-3/TRBV12-4,TRBJ2-3,CASRPSTSTDTQYF,TGTGCCAGCAGACCGAGTACAAGCACAGATACGCAGTATTTT
NA,NA,TRBV29-1,TRBJ2-1,CSVWSDSFSYNEQFF,TGCAGCGTTTGGTCTGACAGCTTCTCCTACAATGAGCAGTTCTTC
few,TRBD1,TRBV30,TRBJ2-3,CAWSPGTGDTQYF,TGTGCCTGGAGCCCCGGGACAGGGGATACGCAGTATTTT
few,NA,TRBV6-1,TRBJ1-1,CASTPIRSEAFF,TGTGCCAGCACCCCCATTCGGAGTGAAGCTTTCTTT
NA,TRBD1,TRBV4-2,TRBJ1-5,CASSLAGQGDQPQHF,TGTGCCAGCAGCCTAGCCGGACAGGGGGATCAGCCCCAGCATTTT
few,NA,TRBV30,TRBJ2-1,CAWGYSSSYNEQFF,TGTGCCTGGGGATATTCGAGCTCCTACAATGAGCAGTTCTTC
few,TRBD2,TRBV20-1,TRBJ2-7,CSARVPPTSGLSYEQYF,TGCAGTGCTAGAGTTCCCCCTACTAGCGGGCTATCCTACGAGCAGTACTTC
NA,NA,TRBV7-2,TRBJ1-3,CASSFGAGNTIYF,TGTGCCAGCAGCTTTGGGGCTGGAAACACCATATATTTT
few,TRBD1,TRBV6-5,TRBJ1-3,CASRPDRGSGNTIYF,TGTGCCAGCAGACCCGACAGGGGCTCTGGAAACACCATATATTTT
NA,NA,TRBV4-2,TRBJ1-5,CASSQDPASYQHF,TGTGCCAGCAGCCAAGATCCGGCCTCATATCAGCATTTT
few,NA,TRBV5-1,TRBJ2-6,CASSLAPGANVLTF,TGCGCCAGCAGCTTGGCCCCTGGGGCCAACGTCCTGACTTTC
few,NA,TRBV6-5,TRBJ1-3,CASREGPGNTIYF,TGTGCCTCCCGGGAGGGACCTGGAAACACCATATATTTT
few,NA,TRBV5-5,TRBJ1-5,CASSWDTHQPQHF,TGTGCCAGCAGCTGGGACACCCATCAGCCCCAGCATTTT
few,TRBD2,TRBV11-2,TRBJ2-7,CASSLTTSGVYEQYF,TGTGCCAGCAGCCTCACGACTAGCGGGGTCTACGAGCAGTACTTC
NA,NA,TRBV7-2,TRBJ2-2,CASSIGLLNTGELFF,TGTGCCAGCAGCATCGGACTATTGAACACCGGGGAGCTGTTTTTT
many,TRBD2,TRBV6-6,TRBJ2-5,CASSQGTSGRQETQYF,TGTGCCAGCAGCCAAGGGACTAGCGGGCGGCAAGAGACCCAGTACTTC
many,TRBD1,TRBV4-1,TRBJ2-7,CASRQGTGSTYEQYF,TGCGCCAGCAGACAAGGGACAGGGAGTACCTACGAGCAGTACTTC
few,TRBD1,TRBV24-1,TRBJ1-2,CATSDPGQLYGYTF,TGTGCCACCAGTGACCCGGGACAGCTCTATGGCTACACCTTC
NA,NA,TRBV6-2/TRBV6-3,TRBJ1-5,CASSYSRRGGGNQPQHF,TGTGCCAGCAGTTACTCGAGGCGAGGAGGAGGCAATCAGCCCCAGCATTTT
NA,NA,TRBV7-2,TRBJ1-1,CASSLKAGNTEAFF,TGTGCCAGCAGCTTAAAAGCAGGGAACACTGAAGCTTTCTTT
many,NA,TRBV7-3,TRBJ2-1,CASSPYRTTLYNEQFF,TGTGCCAGCAGCCCTTATCGGACTACCCTCTACAATGAGCAGTTCTTC
few,NA,TRBV15,TRBJ2-7,CATSRRGGASYEQYF,TGTGCCACCAGCAGGAGGGGCGGGGCCTCCTACGAGCAGTACTTC
NA,NA,TRBV5-1,TRBJ2-2,CASSGQLGLTGELFF,TGCGCCAGCAGCGGCCAACTAGGTTTGACGGGGGAGCTGTTTTTT
few,TRBD1,TRBV4-1,TRBJ1-1,CASRAGGASAFF,TGCGCCAGCAGGGCAGGGGGCGCTTCAGCTTTCTTT
NA,NA,TRBV12-3/TRBV12-4,TRBJ2-1,CASQGGGNYNEQFF,TGTGCCAGCCAAGGAGGAGGGAACTACAATGAGCAGTTCTTC
NA,TRBD1,TRBV12-3/TRBV12-4,TRBJ2-7,CASSLRDRGPYEQYF,TGTGCCAGCAGTTTAAGGGACAGGGGGCCCTACGAGCAGTACTTC